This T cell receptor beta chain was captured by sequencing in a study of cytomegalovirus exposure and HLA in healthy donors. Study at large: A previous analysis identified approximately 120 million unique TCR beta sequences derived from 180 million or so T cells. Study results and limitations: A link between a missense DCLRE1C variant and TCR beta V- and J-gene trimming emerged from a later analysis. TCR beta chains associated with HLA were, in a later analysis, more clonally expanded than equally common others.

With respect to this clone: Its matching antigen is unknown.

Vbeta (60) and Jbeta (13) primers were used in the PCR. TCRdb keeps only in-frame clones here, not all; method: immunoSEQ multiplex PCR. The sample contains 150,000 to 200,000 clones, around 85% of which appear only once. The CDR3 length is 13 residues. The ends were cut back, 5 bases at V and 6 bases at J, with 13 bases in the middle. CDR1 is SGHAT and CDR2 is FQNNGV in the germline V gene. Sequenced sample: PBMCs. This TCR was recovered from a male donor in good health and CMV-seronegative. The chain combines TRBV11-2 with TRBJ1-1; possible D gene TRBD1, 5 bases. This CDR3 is CASSGVGGSEAFF. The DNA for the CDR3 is TGTGCCAGCAGCGGAGTCGGGGGGTCTGAAGCTTTCTTT.